This TCR beta chain was recorded in a study of control samples from healthy donors and cancer patients. The V and J ends lost 6 bases and 7 bases respectively, with 18 bases between them. The CDR3 has 15 amino acids. In germline, CDR1 is MDHEN, CDR2 SYDVKM. The assay was immunoSEQ multiplex PCR, and TCRdb's table has in-frame clones only and misses some. Of about 69,000 clones listed, approximately 90% are singletons. The origin of this receptor is a man in his sixties with colorectal cancer. Sequencing was performed on PBMCs. The chain joins TRBV28 to TRBJ1-4; D may be TRBD1 (5 bases). In DNA form, the CDR3 reads TGTGCCAGCAGGCCTCCAGGGTGGGTTAGTGAAAAACTGTTTTTT. Translated, it gives CASRPPGWVSEKLFF.